This T cell receptor (beta chain) was retrieved from a study of blood T cells in healthy people across ages. Looking at the study overall: Template switching caught about one barcoded beta molecule for each two T cells.

Donors ranged from 6 to 90 years old and were healthy Caucasians in Russia. Each sample yielded at least 6 micrograms of PBMC total RNA. This clonotype was seen a handful of times. Together with a sample-barcoded 5' primer, a J-beta primer mix was included in a second PCR lasting about 6 to 11 cycles. Each CDR3 protein is one row after TCRdb ran MiXCR on the 5' RACE reads. The sample shows over 1,200,000 distinct CDR3 sequences, 59% of them seen only once. This CDR3 comprises 13 residues. V lost 5 bases, J lost 3 bases, and 8 bases lay in between. Germline V gene lookup returns CDR1 SGHVS and CDR2 FNYEAQ.

The sample taken for sequencing was blood. This receptor was obtained from a man between 18 and 29 years old in good health. The gene calls are TRBV7-6 and TRBJ2-1; no clear D gene. CDR3 DNA: TGTGCCAGCAGCCCCGCTAGCTACAATGAGCAGTTCTTC. The encoded protein is CASSPASYNEQFF.